A single sample is the source of the 12 T cell receptor beta chains below, sequenced in a study of beta chain features in type 1 diabetes. Antigens for these TCRs are unknown. Study-wide results and caveats: Type 1 diabetes patients showed a moderate but significant shortening of TCRB CDR3s in all four CD4+ subsets.

Expressed TCRB transcripts were sequenced after all isolated RNA was converted to cDNA. Using immunoSEQ multiplex PCR, the repertoire was profiled, and TCRdb retains in-frame clones only, with some absent. The sample carries over 200,000 clones, about a tenth recorded once. Sequencing input: naive CD4+ T cells from blood. These receptors all stem from a man younger than 40 with type 1 diabetes.

The CDR3 DNA follows: TGTGCCTGGAGTGGGAGGATCGGCAATCAGCCCCAGCATTTT. Protein product: CAWSGRIGNQPQHF. The V and J genes are TRBV30 and TRBJ1-5; unclear D gene. Per germline, CDR1 GTSNPN and CDR2 SVGIG (reference sequence). The germline V and J ends were trimmed by 1 base and 2 bases, with 9 bases remaining between them. The CDR3 has 14 residues.

This clone was picked up a small number of times. V usage is TRBV7-2 and J usage is TRBJ1-4; the D gene is possibly TRBD1 (5 bases). This CDR3 region has 15 residues. The V gene lost 6 bases and the J gene lost 8 bases, with 19 bases spanning the gap. Per germline, CDR1 SGHTA and CDR2 FQGNSA. The CDR3 reads CASSRSGLGGEKLFF. CDR3 DNA: TGTGCCAGCAGTCGTTCGGGGCTCGGGGGGGAAAAACTGTTTTTT.

The chain employs TRBV2 and TRBJ2-1, with D perhaps TRBD1 (5 bases). This CDR3 is 13 amino acids long. Trimming left V 4 bases short and J 4 bases short, with 8 bases between. CDR1 SNHLY and CDR2 FYNNEI come from the germline V gene. CDR3 coding DNA: TGTGCCAGCAGTGGACGGACATACAATGAGCAGTTCTTC. This sequence encodes CASSGRTYNEQFF.

V gene TRBV2 combines with J gene TRBJ2-2; TRBD1 might be the D (5 bases). This CDR3 is 15 amino acids long. Germline CDR1 reads SNHLY; CDR2 reads FYNNEI. Trimming shortened V by 4 bases and J by 2 bases, and 11 bases separated the two germline ends. CDR3 DNA: TGTGCCAGCAGTGGTCTTCAGGGCAACACCGGGGAGCTGTTTTTT. Protein product: CASSGLQGNTGELFF.

The sample holds a few counts of this clone. The rearrangement links TRBV7-3 to TRBJ2-7, with D tentatively TRBD1 (5 bases). The germline V gene has CDR1 SGHTA and CDR2 FQGTGA. The V and J ends lost 8 bases and 7 bases respectively, with 18 bases between them. The CDR3 sequence is 13 residues long. The CDR3, as DNA: TGTGCCAGCCCCTGGGGCCCTGTGAGGGAGCAGTACTTC. The encoded protein is CASPWGPVREQYF.

This clone was found a few times. V and J are TRBV27 and TRBJ2-5, with D uncertain. V was cut by 1 base and J by 5 bases, with 5 bases left in between. The V gene's germline CDR1 is MNHEY and CDR2 SMNVEV (reference sequence). The CDR3 runs 12 residues. The CDR3 region is CASSLYGETQYF. CDR3 DNA sequence: TGTGCCAGCAGTTTATACGGGGAGACCCAGTACTTC.

This clone was seen a few times. The chain is built from TRBV7-3 and TRBJ2-5, with D unclear. Germline values: CDR1 SGHTA, CDR2 FQGTGA. There are 13 residues in the CDR3. V lost 2 bases to trimming and J lost 2 bases, with 6 bases between them. This CDR3 reads CASSLYGQETQYF. The CDR3, as DNA: TGTGCCAGCAGCTTATACGGGCAAGAGACCCAGTACTTC.

This clone occurred a few times. The rearrangement links TRBV11-2 to TRBJ2-5, with 7 bases that match TRBD2. V shed 7 bases and J 4 bases; nucleotides not matched to a gene: 6. The CDR3 has 13 residues. Looked up from germline, CDR1 is SGHAT and CDR2 is FQNNGV. CDR3 amino acids: CASTGGHGETQYF. The CDR3 DNA follows: TGTGCCAGCACGGGAGGCCACGGAGAGACCCAGTACTTC.

This clone was seen a handful of times. The rearrangement uses TRBV4-3 and TRBJ2-1; weak D call: TRBD1 (6 bases). This CDR3 is 16 amino acids long. Trimming took 4 bases from V and 7 from J, leaving 20 bases between them. Germline lookup yields CDR1 LGHNA and CDR2 YSLEER. CDR3 residues: CASSLAPGQVMNEQFF. The CDR3 bases are TGCGCCAGCAGCCTAGCTCCGGGACAAGTCATGAATGAGCAGTTCTTC.

The table lists this clone with a few counts. The chain links TRBV5-1 to TRBJ1-5, with unresolved D. V gave up 0 bases and J gave up 6 bases, with 7 bases separating them. The CDR3 runs to 13 residues. Germline CDR1 reads SGHRS; CDR2 reads YFSETQ. The CDR3 loop is CASSLGGAQPQHF. Here the CDR3 DNA reads TGCGCCAGCAGCTTGGGGGGAGCTCAGCCCCAGCATTTT. The full variable domain, with the rest looked up from reference TRBV5-1 and TRBJ1-5, is KAGVTQTPRYLIKTRGQQVTLSCSPISGHRSVSWYQQTPGQGLQFLFEYFSETQRNKGNFPGRFSGRQFSNSRSEMNVSTLELGDSALYLCASSLGGAQPQHFGDGTRLSIL.

The V call is TRBV2, the J call TRBJ2-3; D unresolved. Trimming removed 4 bases from V and 3 bases from J, with 8 bases in between. The CDR3 is 13 amino acids. Germline V gene lookup returns CDR1 SNHLY and CDR2 FYNNEI. The CDR3 DNA is TGTGCCAGCAGTGGGAAGAGGACAGATACGCAGTATTTT. Translating it yields CASSGKRTDTQYF.

This clone was found a few times. The chain links TRBV5-1 to TRBJ2-2; the D is unclear. Germline-derived CDR1 and CDR2 are SGHRS and YFSETQ. This CDR3 is built from 15 residues. V gave up 4 bases and J gave up 0 bases, with 10 bases separating them. The CDR3 region has the DNA TGCGCCAGCAGCCGTAGACACCCGAACACCGGGGAGCTGTTTTTT. The encoded protein is CASSRRHPNTGELFF.